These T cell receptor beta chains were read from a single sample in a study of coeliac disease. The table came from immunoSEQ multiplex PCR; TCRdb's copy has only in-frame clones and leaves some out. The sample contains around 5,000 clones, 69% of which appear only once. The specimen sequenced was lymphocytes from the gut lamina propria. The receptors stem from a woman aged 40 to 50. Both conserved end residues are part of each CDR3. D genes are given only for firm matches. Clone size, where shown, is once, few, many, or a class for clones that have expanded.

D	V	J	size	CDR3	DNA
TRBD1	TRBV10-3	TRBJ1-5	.	CAISAGQGSGQPQHF	TGTGCCATCAGTGCGGGACAGGGGTCGGGTCAGCCCCAGCATTTT
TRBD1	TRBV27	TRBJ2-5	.	CASSERQGASVTSQETQYF	TGTGCCAGCAGTGAGAGACAGGGGGCTAGCGTAACCTCCCAAGAGACCCAGTACTTC
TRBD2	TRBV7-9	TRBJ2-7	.	CASSLSLAGVHEQYF	TGTGCCAGCAGCTTGTCGCTAGCGGGAGTACACGAGCAGTACTTC
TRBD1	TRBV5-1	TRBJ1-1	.	CASSPGDRGWNTEAFF	TGCGCCAGCAGCCCAGGGGACAGGGGCTGGAACACTGAAGCTTTCTTT
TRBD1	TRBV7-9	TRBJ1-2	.	CASSLPRESPGQGATGYTF	TGTGCCAGCAGCTTACCCCGAGAATCCCCGGGTCAGGGGGCAACTGGCTACACCTTC
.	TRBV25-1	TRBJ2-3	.	CASSESAGGLTDTQYF	TGTGCCAGCAGTGAATCGGCCGGCGGACTCACAGATACGCAGTATTTT
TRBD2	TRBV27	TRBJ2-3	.	CASGIIWTSGFTDTQYF	TGTGCCAGCGGTATAATATGGACTAGCGGATTCACAGATACGCAGTATTTT
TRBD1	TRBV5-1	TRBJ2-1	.	CASSRRGQGADEQFF	TGCGCCAGCAGTAGACGCGGACAGGGGGCCGATGAGCAGTTCTTC
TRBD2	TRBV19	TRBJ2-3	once	CASSHPREGSADTQYF	TGTGCCAGTAGTCATCCGCGGGAGGGGTCCGCAGATACGCAGTATTTT
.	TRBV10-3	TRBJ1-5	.	CAISDSGNQPQHF	TGTGCCATCAGTGATTCAGGCAATCAGCCCCAGCATTTT
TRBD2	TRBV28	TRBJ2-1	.	CASSLSSSGRYSYNEQFF	TGTGCCAGCAGTTTAAGCTCTAGCGGGAGGTACTCCTACAATGAGCAGTTCTTC
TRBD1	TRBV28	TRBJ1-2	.	CASRDGTGDSHGYTF	TGTGCCAGCAGGGACGGGACAGGAGACAGTCATGGCTACACCTTC
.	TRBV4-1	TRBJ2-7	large	CASSQELTGVYEQYF	TGCGCCAGCAGCCAAGAACTGACAGGAGTGTACGAGCAGTACTTC
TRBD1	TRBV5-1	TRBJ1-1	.	CASSAQGAGTEAFF	TGCGCCAGCAGCGCACAGGGGGCGGGGACTGAAGCTTTCTTT
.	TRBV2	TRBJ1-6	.	CASSEQGADNSPLHF	TGTGCCAGCAGTGAACAAGGGGCTGATAATTCACCCCTCCACTTT
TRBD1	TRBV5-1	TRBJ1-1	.	CASSFAGQGRNSGNTEAFF	TGCGCCAGCAGCTTTGCGGGACAGGGCCGGAACTCGGGGAACACTGAAGCTTTCTTT
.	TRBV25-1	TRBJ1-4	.	CASSDRGGDATNEKLFF	TGTGCCAGCAGTGACAGGGGAGGGGATGCAACTAATGAAAAACTGTTTTTT
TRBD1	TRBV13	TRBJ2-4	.	CASSSDGRTGGVLAKNIQYF	TGTGCCAGCAGCTCCGACGGCAGGACAGGGGGCGTTTTAGCCAAAAACATTCAGTACTTC
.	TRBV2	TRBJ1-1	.	CASGLQLGNTEAFF	TGTGCCAGCGGATTACAGCTGGGGAACACTGAAGCTTTCTTT
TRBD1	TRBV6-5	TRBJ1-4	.	CASRGTGVREKLFF	TGTGCCAGCAGGGGGACAGGGGTGAGGGAAAAACTGTTTTTT
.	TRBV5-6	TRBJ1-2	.	CASSSGKHGYTF	TGTGCCAGCAGCTCAGGGAAACATGGCTACACCTTC
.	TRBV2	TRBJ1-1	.	CASSASGSEAFF	TGTGCCAGCAGTGCAAGCGGTTCTGAAGCTTTCTTT
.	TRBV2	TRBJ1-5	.	CASSRRGSPQHF	TGTGCCAGCAGTAGGAGGGGCTCGCCCCAGCATTTT
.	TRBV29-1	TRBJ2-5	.	CSVLWAEETQYF	TGCAGCGTTTTGTGGGCAGAAGAGACCCAGTACTTC
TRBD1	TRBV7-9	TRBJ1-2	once	CASSLGGTGGYGYTF	TGTGCCAGCAGCTTAGGGGGGACAGGGGGCTATGGCTACACCTTC
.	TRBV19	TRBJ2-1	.	CASSIQGGRREQFF	TGTGCCAGTAGTATCCAGGGGGGACGTAGGGAGCAGTTCTTC
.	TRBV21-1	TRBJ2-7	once	CASSKASPRLAGGPITYEQYF	TGTGCCAGCAGCAAAGCCAGCCCGAGACTAGCGGGAGGGCCAATTACGTACGAGCAGTACTTC
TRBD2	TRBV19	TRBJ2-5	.	CASTGGPSGRAKTQYF	TGTGCCAGTACCGGGGGACCCAGCGGGAGGGCGAAGACCCAGTACTTC
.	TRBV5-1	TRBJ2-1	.	CASSLEVGALAAVHEQFF	TGCGCCAGCAGCTTGGAAGTGGGGGCTCTAGCCGCAGTCCATGAGCAGTTCTTC
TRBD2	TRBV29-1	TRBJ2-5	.	CSVLAGGAGETQYF	TGCAGCGTTCTAGCGGGAGGGGCGGGAGAGACCCAGTACTTC
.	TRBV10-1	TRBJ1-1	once	CASSDGSTVNTEAFF	TGCGCCAGCAGTGATGGGTCTACAGTGAACACTGAAGCTTTCTTT
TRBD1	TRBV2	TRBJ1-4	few	CASRGSGTGNEKLFF	TGTGCCAGCAGGGGTTCCGGGACAGGGAATGAAAAACTGTTTTTT
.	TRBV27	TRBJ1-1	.	CASSLSAGNTEAFF	TGTGCCAGCAGTTTATCCGCAGGGAACACTGAAGCTTTCTTT
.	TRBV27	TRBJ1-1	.	CASSLIGGPEAFF	TGTGCCAGCAGTTTAATCGGGGGTCCTGAAGCTTTCTTT
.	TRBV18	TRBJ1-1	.	CASSPLTGVTEAFF	TGTGCCAGCTCACCACTCACGGGGGTCACTGAAGCTTTCTTT